The 26 T cell receptor beta chains below all came from one sample that was sequenced in a study of T-cell memory formation after mild COVID-19. TCRdb recomputed calls from the 5' RACE reads with MiXCR, one row per CDR3 protein. The repertoire holds some 350,000 distinct CDR3 sequences, with roughly 13% as singletons. The material sequenced was PBMCs or a T cell subset sorted from them (not recorded which). The receptor set was obtained from a man aged 18 to 35 who had mild COVID-19 (a few samples of this study predate the infection). Cell type and time point are not known.

There are many counts of this clonotype. CDR3 protein: CASSIPGRMNTEAFF. The CDR3 DNA follows: TGCGCCAGCTCCATTCCGGGGCGAATGAACACTGAAGCTTTCTTT. This chain joins TRBV5-1 and TRBJ1-1; D is perhaps TRBD1 (5 bases). The CDR3 has 15 residues. The germline gives CDR1 SGHRS, CDR2 YFSETQ. Trimming removed 7 bases from V and 0 bases from J, with 16 bases in between.

This clonotype was found many times. Written as DNA, the CDR3 is TGTGCCAGCAGCTTGGGACACAATGAGCAGTTCTTC. Protein sequence: CASSLGHNEQFF. The chain employs TRBV7-2 and TRBJ2-1; either TRBD1 or TRBD2 may fit D (5 bases each). The V gene's germline CDR1 is SGHTA and CDR2 FQGNSA. The CDR3 loop spans 12 amino acids. Trimming shortened V by 3 bases and J by 5 bases, and 5 bases separated the two germline ends.

This clonotype has just a few counts. This sequence joins TRBV9 and TRBJ1-6, with D possibly matching TRBD1 (5 bases). The CDR3 has 14 residues. CDR1 is SGDLS and CDR2 is YYNGEE in the germline V gene. V was clipped by 4 bases and J by 7 bases, with 12 bases between them. Here the CDR3 reads CASSTLTENSPLHF. In DNA, the CDR3 is TGTGCCAGCAGCACCCTGACAGAGAATTCACCCCTCCACTTT.

V and J are TRBV6-1 and TRBJ2-3; D unclear. Trimming removed 4 bases from V and 6 bases from J, with 5 bases in between. CDR3 length: 11 residues. CDR1 is MNHNS and CDR2 is SASEGT in the germline V gene. Here the CDR3 DNA reads TGTGCCAGCAGTGTTTTCGATACGCAGTATTTT. It codes for CASSVFDTQYF.

Only a few counts were recorded for this clonotype. V is TRBV12-3 or TRBV12-4 and J is TRBJ1-4, with D tentatively TRBD1 (5 bases). The V end lost 3 bases, the J end lost 11 bases, and 13 bases lay between the germline ends. The CDR3 loop spans 13 amino acids. CDR3 in amino acids: CASSLQGRVKLFF. The CDR3 DNA reads TGTGCCAGCAGTTTGCAGGGTAGGGTCAAACTGTTTTTT.

The chain links TRBV30 to TRBJ2-7, with D possibly being TRBD1 (5 bases). The CDR3 is 12 residues long. Germline assignment: CDR1 GTSNPN and CDR2 SVGIG (reference sequence). V lost 7 bases to trimming and J lost 6 bases, with 16 bases between them. This CDR3 is CAFSTGWGEQYF. The CDR3 DNA is TGTGCCTTCTCAACAGGCTGGGGCGAGCAGTACTTC.

This clonotype was seen a few times. V and J are TRBV24-1 and TRBJ2-3, with a weak D call TRBD2 (7 bases). V was shortened by 3 bases and J by 5 bases, with 11 bases between the two germline ends. Germline V gene data show CDR1 as KGHDR and CDR2 as SFDVKD. This CDR3 has 14 amino acids. In DNA, the CDR3 is TGTGCCACCAGTGATGGCGGGGGCCAAGATACGCAGTATTTT. Translation gives CATSDGGGQDTQYF.

Many counts were recorded for this clonotype. The chain employs TRBV18 and TRBJ1-1, with D perhaps TRBD1 (5 bases). The V end was cut by 6 bases, the J end by 6 bases, with 14 bases between. This CDR3 has 13 residues. Germline lookup yields CDR1 KGHSH and CDR2 LQKENI. The CDR3: CASSPYFRAEAFF. The CDR3 nucleotides are TGTGCCAGCTCCCCTTATTTCAGGGCTGAAGCTTTCTTT.

This clonotype was found a few times. The chain employs TRBV19 and TRBJ2-1; TRBD2 agrees at 10 bases. Germline V gives CDR1 LNHDA, CDR2 SQIVND (reference sequence). With V trimmed by 9 bases and J by 1 base, 9 bases remained unmatched. The CDR3 extends over 16 amino acids. CDR3 protein: CASAPLSGGSYNEQFF. The CDR3 coding sequence is TGTGCCAGCGCACCTCTTAGCGGGGGGTCCTACAATGAGCAGTTCTTC.

V is TRBV4-1 and J is TRBJ2-5; 12 bases are a match to TRBD2. Germline CDR1 MGHRA, CDR2 YSYEKL. The CDR3 totals 16 residues. Trimming took 4 bases from V and 6 from J; bases not matched to a gene: 9. Here the CDR3 DNA reads TGCGCCAGCAGCCGAGGACTAGCGGGGTCCTTGAAGACCCAGTACTTC. This translates into CASSRGLAGSLKTQYF.

This clonotype was seen a few times. The rearrangement joins TRBV4-1 to TRBJ1-1, with no clear D. Trimming took 0 bases from V and 8 from J, leaving 13 bases between them. The V gene's germline CDR1 is MGHRA and CDR2 YSYEKL. The length of the CDR3 is 14 residues. CDR3 loop: CASSQEGGYREAFF. DNA for the CDR3: TGCGCCAGCAGCCAAGAGGGAGGGTACCGAGAAGCTTTCTTT.

The rearrangement links TRBV5-1 to TRBJ2-3; a weak D match, TRBD1 (6 bases). V was shortened by 4 bases and J by 0 bases, with 18 bases between the two germline ends. CDR1 SGHRS and CDR2 YFSETQ come from the germline V gene. This CDR3 comprises 17 residues. This CDR3 reads CASSLQPGAVSTDTQYF. The CDR3 nucleotides are TGCGCCAGCAGCCTTCAGCCAGGGGCGGTAAGCACAGATACGCAGTATTTT.

This clonotype was detected a few times. V is TRBV4-1 and J is TRBJ1-4; the match to TRBD1 covers 10 bases. Germline trimming cut 6 bases from V and 6 bases from J; bases unmatched to any gene: 7. Germline V CDR1 and CDR2: MGHRA, YSYEKL. The CDR3 runs to 15 residues. The CDR3 region has the DNA TGCGCCAGCAGGGGACAGGGGAGGACAGATGAAAAACTGTTTTTT. Its translation: CASRGQGRTDEKLFF.

The chain employs TRBV18 and TRBJ2-5, with D perhaps matching TRBD2 (6 bases). The CDR3 sequence is 15 residues long. From germline, CDR1 is KGHSH and CDR2 LQKENI. Trimming cost V 5 bases and J 7 bases, with 20 bases left between them. CDR3 nucleotide sequence: TGTGCCAGCTCAACAGCCGGGACTTCCAAGGGGACCCAGTACTTC. Its translation: CASSTAGTSKGTQYF.

The sample holds a few counts of this clonotype. The CDR3 reads CASSLGSGADYGYTF. In DNA form, the CDR3 reads TGTGCCAGCAGTTTAGGGTCCGGGGCCGACTATGGCTACACCTTC. The V call is TRBV12-3 or TRBV12-4, the J call TRBJ1-2, with a possible D match to TRBD1 (5 bases). The CDR3 contains 15 residues. Trimming removed 1 base at V and 3 bases at J, with 12 bases between.

This clonotype was seen a handful of times. The V gene is TRBV30, the J gene TRBJ2-7; 9 bases map to TRBD1. Germline V lookup: CDR1 GTSNPN, CDR2 SVGIG (reference sequence). V lost 8 bases and J lost 5; bases outside the gene matches: 13. The CDR3 sequence is 14 residues long. Here the CDR3 DNA reads TGTGCCAGCAACTCCGGGACAGGGATCAACGAGCAGTACTTC. This gives the protein CASNSGTGINEQYF.

This clonotype was recorded a few times. This chain joins TRBV7-9 and TRBJ2-2; 9 bases fit TRBD2. The CDR3 runs to 17 residues. V lost 5 bases to trimming and J lost 6 bases; unmatched junction nucleotides: 13. Per the germline V gene, CDR1 is SEHNR and CDR2 is FQNEAQ (reference sequence). Here the CDR3 reads CASSPSSSGKGAGELFF. CDR3 nucleotide sequence: TGTGCCAGCAGCCCCTCCTCTAGCGGGAAAGGGGCCGGGGAGCTGTTTTTT.

This clonotype was detected a few times. The chain uses TRBV28 and TRBJ2-5; D not certain. Between the trimmed V and J ends, which lost 2 bases and 4 bases, there was a span of 14 bases. Germline-derived CDR1 and CDR2 are MDHEN and SYDVKM. This CDR3 spans 15 amino acids. The chain's CDR3 is CASSLDPAAIETQYF. CDR3 nucleotides: TGTGCCAGCAGTTTAGACCCGGCGGCTATAGAGACCCAGTACTTC.

This chain uses TRBV20-1 with TRBJ2-3, with D possibly matching TRBD2 (6 bases). The germline gives CDR1 DFQATT, CDR2 SNEGSKA (reference sequence). The CDR3 is made up of 14 amino acids. Trimming took 4 bases from V and 3 from J, leaving 14 bases between them. In DNA form, the CDR3 reads TGCAGTGCTATGCGGGGCACCGGGACAGATACGCAGTATTTT. Protein product: CSAMRGTGTDTQYF.

V is TRBV9 and J is TRBJ2-5; D perhaps matches TRBD2 (6 bases). The germline V gene encodes CDR1 SGDLS and CDR2 YYNGEE. Trimming pared 1 base from V and 5 bases from J, leaving 15 bases between. The CDR3 is 15 amino acids. CDR3 nucleotide sequence: TGTGCCAGCAGCGTAATGGAGGGAGTGGGGGAGACCCAGTACTTC. Translated, it gives CASSVMEGVGETQYF. The variable domain in full, completed from reference TRBV9 and TRBJ2-5, reads DSGVTQTPKHLITATGQRVTLRCSPRSGDLSVYWYQQSLDQGLQFLIQYYNGEERAKGNILERFSAQQFPDLHSELNLSSLELGDSALYFCASSVMEGVGETQYFGPGTRLLVL.

This clonotype was observed a few times. The chain is built from TRBV18 and TRBJ2-7; TRBD1 agrees at 7 bases. The junction had 1 base not matched to a gene; V was cut back by 2 bases and J by 0 bases. Germline CDR1 and CDR2: KGHSH and LQKENI. This CDR3 spans 14 amino acids. The CDR3, as DNA: TGTGCCAGCTCACCATGGGACAGCTCCTACGAGCAGTACTTC. Residues: CASSPWDSSYEQYF. Complete variable domain (other parts from reference TRBV18 and TRBJ2-7): NAGVMQNPRHLVRRRGQEARLRCSPMKGHSHVYWYRQLPEEGLKFMVYLQKENIIDESGMPKERFSAEFPKEGPSILRIQQVVRGDSAAYFCASSPWDSSYEQYFGPGTRLTVT.

The rearrangement links TRBV6-1 to TRBJ1-1; 8 bases map to TRBD1. V lost 7 bases to trimming and J lost 5 bases; unmatched junction nucleotides: 6. CDR3 length equals 13 residues. CDR1 MNHNS and CDR2 SASEGT come from the germline V gene. The CDR3 sequence is CASTLTGETEAFF. CDR3 DNA sequence: TGTGCCAGCACTCTGACAGGGGAGACTGAAGCTTTCTTT.

CDR3 amino acids: CASSFQQANTEAFF. In DNA, the CDR3 is TGCGCCAGCAGCTTTCAACAGGCGAACACTGAAGCTTTCTTT. V gene TRBV5-1 combines with J gene TRBJ1-1; maybe TRBD1 (5 bases). Deletions cut 2 bases from V and 1 base from J, with 9 bases between. The CDR3 loop spans 14 amino acids. Germline CDR1 and CDR2: SGHRS and YFSETQ.

V usage is TRBV18 and J usage is TRBJ1-1; D is unresolved. Germline V gene lookup returns CDR1 KGHSH and CDR2 LQKENI. The ends were cut back, 0 bases at V and 5 bases at J, with 10 bases in the middle. CDR3 size: 14 residues. The CDR3 nucleotides read TGTGCCAGCTCACCACCGTACGGGGTTACTGAAGCTTTCTTT. Translation gives CASSPPYGVTEAFF.

This clonotype was counted between two and nine times. This chain uses TRBV27 with TRBJ1-6, with 9 bases matching TRBD1. The CDR3 is made up of 17 amino acids. Germline CDR1 MNHEY, CDR2 SMNVEV (reference sequence). V was clipped by 7 bases and J by 6 bases; unmatched bases: 13. CDR3 in DNA: TGTGCCAGCACCCCAAGACAGGGGGAGGCCTTTAATTCACCCCTCCACTTT. It codes for CASTPRQGEAFNSPLHF.

A few counts support this clonotype. V gene TRBV7-2 combines with J gene TRBJ2-1; 9 bases are shared with TRBD2. This CDR3 is 16 amino acids long. Germline trimming cut 2 bases from V and 5 bases from J; bases unmatched to any gene: 7. The germline gives CDR1 SGHTA, CDR2 FQGNSA. CDR3 amino acids: CASSLRGREIHNEQFF. In DNA, the CDR3 is TGTGCCAGCAGCTTACGCGGGAGGGAGATCCACAATGAGCAGTTCTTC.